This record concerns one T cell receptor beta chain sequence. Here immunoSEQ multiplex PCR was the method, and the copy in TCRdb shows in-frame clones only, minus some. Of approximately 40,000 clones detected, more than 75% appear once; the ten largest clones hold approximately 0.5%. The source of the sample is a study of T cell changes during pregnancy in multiple sclerosis. This CDR3 contains 18 residues. The sequenced sample was CD4+ T cells from peripheral blood mononuclear cells, obtained in the first trimester of pregnancy. This clonotype originated in a female donor with multiple sclerosis, enrolled in a pregnancy study. This rearrangement joins TRBV21-1 to TRBJ1-1; TRBD1 was called by the table and not checked on the DNA. TRBV21-1 is labeled a pseudogene. In nucleotides, the CDR3 is TGTGCCAGCAGCGTAAGGACAGTCAGCGATCCTTTCGGGACTGAAGCTTTCTTT. This translates into CASSVRTVSDPFGTEAFF.